These T cell receptor beta chains were read from a single sample in a study of PD-1 blockade in classical Hodgkin lymphoma. Here immunoSEQ multiplex PCR was the method, and the copy in TCRdb shows in-frame clones only, minus some. The sample holds roughly 81,000 clones, about nine tenths seen once. The specimen was peripheral blood mononuclear cells (PBMCs), collected before the second cycle of nivolumab. The source of these receptors is a human donor with classical Hodgkin lymphoma. CDR3s include the opening cysteine and the closing phenylalanine or tryptophan. Each record gives: D gene, J gene, V gene, clone size, CDR3 DNA, CDR3 protein. The D gene is left open where the match is weak. Not all rows give a size; the values are once, few, many and, for expanded clones, a class.

TRBD1	TRBJ2-1	TRBV19	-	TGTGCCTCAGAGGGACAGGGGGCTTACAATGAGCAGTTCTTC	CASEGQGAYNEQFF
TRBD1	TRBJ1-5	TRBV27	-	TGTGCCAGCAGCCTGACAGGGAAGCTTCAGCCCCAGCATTTT	CASSLTGKLQPQHF
-	TRBJ2-6	TRBV4-2	-	TGTGCCAGCAGCCGGAGGGGGACGGCAGACTCTGGGGCCAACGTCCTGACTTTC	CASSRRGTADSGANVLTF
-	TRBJ2-6	TRBV27	-	TGTGCCAGCAGTTTATACACCAGCGCCTCTGGGGCCAACGTCCTGACTTTC	CASSLYTSASGANVLTF
TRBD2	TRBJ2-5	TRBV28	-	TGTGCCAGCAGTCCCTCTAGCGGGAGGGCCCCAGAGACCCAGTACTTC	CASSPSSGRAPETQYF
-	TRBJ1-2	TRBV27	-	TGTGCCAGCAGTTTCGGGATTAACTATGGCTACACCTTC	CASSFGINYGYTF
-	TRBJ1-2	TRBV2	-	TGTGCCAGCAGTGCGGATCGCCAGACCTATGGCTACACCTTC	CASSADRQTYGYTF
-	TRBJ2-1	TRBV7-9	-	TGTGCCAGCAGCTTGGCTAGCTCAAAGTTCTTC	CASSLASSKFF
TRBD2	TRBJ2-1	TRBV19	-	TGTGCCAGTAGTATAGGGACTAGCGGGTTGAGCTACAATGAGCAGTTCTTC	CASSIGTSGLSYNEQFF
-	TRBJ2-7	TRBV21-1	-	TGTGCCAGCACCTCTGGAGACGGACACTACGAGCAGTACTTC	CASTSGDGHYEQYF
-	TRBJ2-7	TRBV4-1	-	TGCGCCAGCAGCCCGACCCCGGGACTCCCCTACGAGCAGTACTTC	CASSPTPGLPYEQYF
-	TRBJ1-4	TRBV27	once	TGTGCCAGCGGACCTGAGAGGGGGAATAATGAAAAACTGTTTTTT	CASGPERGNNEKLFF
-	TRBJ2-3	TRBV30	-	TGTGCCTGGAGCCTTCGCATGGCAGTTGGACCGAGTAGCACAGATACGCAGTATTTT	CAWSLRMAVGPSSTDTQYF
-	TRBJ2-1	TRBV27	-	TGTGCCAGCAGTTTGGAAAGGAATGAGCAGTTCTTC	CASSLERNEQFF
TRBD1	TRBJ1-5	TRBV11-2	-	TGTGCCAGCAGCTTGACAGGGGGTCAGCCCCAGCATTTT	CASSLTGGQPQHF
TRBD1	TRBJ2-1	TRBV2	-	TGTGCCAGCAGTGGACGGCCCGGGGACAGGGGCTACAATGAGCAGTTCTTC	CASSGRPGDRGYNEQFF
-	TRBJ1-3	TRBV9	-	TGTGCCAGCAGCGGCAGGGGAGCTAGTGGAAACACCATATATTTT	CASSGRGASGNTIYF
TRBD2	TRBJ2-7	TRBV29-1	-	TGCAGCGTAGCGGGAGGGCCATTACACGAGCAGTACTTC	CSVAGGPLHEQYF
TRBD1	TRBJ1-5	TRBV19	once	TGTGCCAGTAGTATGTCAGGCAGAGGGGGCGATCAGCCCCAGCATTTT	CASSMSGRGGDQPQHF
TRBD2	TRBJ2-1	TRBV28	once	TGTGCCAGCAAACTAGCGGGCCCAATCTCCTACAATGAGCAGTTCTTC	CASKLAGPISYNEQFF
-	TRBJ1-1	TRBV5-4	-	TGTGCCAGCAGCTTGGTGGGGAGGGGCGGAGGCCCGAACACTGAAGCTTTCTTT	CASSLVGRGGGPNTEAFF
-	TRBJ1-2	TRBV27	-	TGTGCCAGCAGTTTACGGCAGGGTAACTATGGCTACACCTTC	CASSLRQGNYGYTF
TRBD2	TRBJ2-1	TRBV27	once	TGTGCCAGCAGCATTCGTCTAGCGGGAGCTTACAATGAGCAGTTCTTC	CASSIRLAGAYNEQFF
TRBD2	TRBJ2-2	TRBV28	once	TGTGCCAGCAGCCGACTAGCGGGAGAAGGGGAGCTGTTTTTT	CASSRLAGEGELFF
-	TRBJ1-4	TRBV6-1	-	TGTGCCAGCAGAGGAGCAGGGGATTGGATTGAAAAACTGTTTTTT	CASRGAGDWIEKLFF
TRBD1	TRBJ2-1	TRBV7-9	-	TGTGCCAGCAGCTTAGGGAGGGGGACAGGGGGCATTATGTACAATGAGCAGTTCTTC	CASSLGRGTGGIMYNEQFF
TRBD1	TRBJ1-4	TRBV6-1	-	TGTGCCAGCAGTCGACAGGGGGCTAATGAAAAACTGTTTTTT	CASSRQGANEKLFF
-	TRBJ1-5	TRBV6-1	-	TGTGCCAGCAGTGACTTGGGTCAGCCCCAGCATTTT	CASSDLGQPQHF
-	TRBJ2-3	TRBV6-5	-	TGTGCCAGCAGTTACGGGACAAGGGGGACAGATACGCAGTATTTT	CASSYGTRGTDTQYF
TRBD2	TRBJ2-1	TRBV19	once	TGTGCCAGTACCCGGGCTAAGCGGGAGTGGGAGCAGTTCTTC	CASTRAKREWEQFF
-	TRBJ1-2	TRBV14	-	TGTGCCAGCAGCCCCCGACAGAGCTATGGCTACACCTTC	CASSPRQSYGYTF
-	TRBJ2-1	TRBV7-3	-	TGTGCCAGCAGCCAATATAACCCCCCCAATGAGCAGTTCTTC	CASSQYNPPNEQFF
TRBD1	TRBJ1-2	TRBV27	-	TGTGCCAGCAACCCCTCGACAGGGCCTACGTATGGCTACACCTTC	CASNPSTGPTYGYTF
-	TRBJ2-7	TRBV25-1	-	TGTGCCAGCAGTGAATACAGAGTCTACGAGCAGTACTTC	CASSEYRVYEQYF
TRBD1	TRBJ2-6	TRBV28	-	TGTGCCAGCAGTACCCTCGACAGGGGTGCTGGGGCCAACGTCCTGACTTTC	CASSTLDRGAGANVLTF
-	TRBJ2-7	TRBV6-5	few	TGTGCCAGCAAGGGTTATTGGCGTCCCCACGAGCAGTACTTC	CASKGYWRPHEQYF
-	TRBJ2-5	TRBV25-1	-	TGTGCCAGCAGTGAGAGGGGTGGGGAGACCCAGTACTTC	CASSERGGETQYF
-	TRBJ1-1	TRBV7-2	once	TGTGCCAGCAGCTTAAGAAGACATTCGAACACTGAAGCTTTCTTT	CASSLRRHSNTEAFF
TRBD2	TRBJ2-1	TRBV13	-	TGTGCCAGCAGCTTAGTTGTAAGGACTAGCTCTAGCTCCTACAATGAGCAGTTCTTC	CASSLVVRTSSSSYNEQFF
-	TRBJ2-5	TRBV28	-	TGTGCCAGCAGTTTAGGGGAGACCCAGTACTTC	CASSLGETQYF
-	TRBJ2-5	TRBV5-6	-	TGTGCCAGCAGCGGGGTCCCCCCCCGCCTGGCGATCCAAGAGACCCAGTACTTC	CASSGVPPRLAIQETQYF
-	TRBJ2-1	TRBV15	-	TGTGCCACCAGCAGAGTACGGGTAGGGAATGAGCAGTTCTTC	CATSRVRVGNEQFF
TRBD1	TRBJ2-7	TRBV9	-	TGTGCCAGCAGCGTAGGTCATAGGACAGGGAGGGAGCAGTACTTC	CASSVGHRTGREQYF
-	TRBJ2-7	TRBV27	-	TGTGCCAGCAGTCTAAAAGAGACCTACGAGCAGTACTTC	CASSLKETYEQYF
-	TRBJ2-5	TRBV1	-	TGCACCAGCAGCCAAAGGGGGTGGGAGCGGGAGACCCAGTACTTC	CTSSQRGWERETQYF
-	TRBJ1-6	TRBV19	-	TGTGCCAGCCGGGGAGTTTATAATTCACCCCTCCACTTT	CASRGVYNSPLHF
-	TRBJ1-1	TRBV2	-	TGTGCCAGCAGTGGGGCTGGGTTGAGTACTGAAGCTTTCTTT	CASSGAGLSTEAFF
-	TRBJ2-1	TRBV28	-	TGTGCCAGCAGTTTAAACCCCCGAGATGAGCAGTTCTTC	CASSLNPRDEQFF
TRBD2	TRBJ2-3	TRBV30	-	TGTGCCGCCACTAGCGGGAGTGATACGCAGTATTTT	CAATSGSDTQYF
TRBD2	TRBJ2-3	TRBV4-1	once	TGCGCCAGCAGCCAAGAGGGAGGGGGCACAGATACGCAGTATTTT	CASSQEGGGTDTQYF
-	TRBJ2-1	TRBV4-1	-	TGCGCCAGCAGCCAAGATCAAGGCCCCAGGGATGAGCAGTTCTTC	CASSQDQGPRDEQFF
TRBD2	TRBJ2-7	TRBV30	-	TGTGCCTGGAGCCCGGGACTAGCAAACGAGCAGTACTTC	CAWSPGLANEQYF
-	TRBJ1-1	TRBV28	-	TGTGCCAGCAGTACCAACCGGGACCCCGCCCCGCGTATGAACACTGAAGCTTTCTTT	CASSTNRDPAPRMNTEAFF
-	TRBJ1-6	TRBV6-1	-	TGTGCCAGCATGAGGGGGAATAATTCACCCCTCCACTTT	CASMRGNNSPLHF
-	TRBJ1-2	TRBV4-1	-	TGCGCCAGCAGCCAAGTCGGCACCTATGGCTACACCTTC	CASSQVGTYGYTF
-	TRBJ2-7	TRBV5-4	-	TGTGCCAGCAGCTTCGGCGGGGAAGGCTACGAGCAGTACTTC	CASSFGGEGYEQYF
-	TRBJ1-2	TRBV6-5	-	TGTGCCAGCAGTTATGATGACAGATACTATGGCTACACCTTC	CASSYDDRYYGYTF
TRBD1	TRBJ2-4	TRBV7-2	-	TGTGCCAGCAGCCGGACAGGGGGAGGGAGAAACATTCAGTACTTC	CASSRTGGGRNIQYF
TRBD1	TRBJ1-3	TRBV11-2	-	TGTGCCAGCAGCTCCGGGACAGTCTCTGGAAACACCATATATTTT	CASSSGTVSGNTIYF